Below are 3 T cell receptor beta chains sequenced from a single sample in a study of cytomegalovirus exposure and HLA in healthy donors. The PCR employed 60 Vbeta primers together with 13 Jbeta primers. Profiling relied on immunoSEQ multiplex PCR, and the TCRdb table lists in-frame clones only, not all of them. Counted here are roughly 200,000 clones, around 75% occurring once; the ten biggest clones make up roughly 3%. Sequenced input: PBMCs. The source is a male donor in good health and CMV-seronegative.

The chain carries TRBV5-1 and TRBJ2-2; TRBD2 agrees at 7 bases. The germline CDR1 and CDR2 sequences are SGHRS and YFSETQ. Trimming cost V 3 bases and J 0 bases; bases outside gene matches: 2. The CDR3 consists of 15 residues. The CDR3 nucleotides read TGCGCCAGCAGCTCCGGGACTACGAACACCGGGGAGCTGTTTTTT. Protein: CASSSGTTNTGELFF.

This rearrangement joins TRBV30 to TRBJ1-5, with 10 nucleotides matching TRBD1. This CDR3 is built from 14 residues. V lost 1 base to trimming and J lost 6 bases; unmatched junction nucleotides: 3. Germline CDR1 and CDR2: GTSNPN and SVGIG (reference sequence). For the CDR3, the DNA is TGTGCCTGGAGTGGACAGGGGGCAATTCAGCCCCAGCATTTT. Translated, it gives CAWSGQGAIQPQHF.

The V gene is TRBV19, the J gene TRBJ2-3, with 8 bases identical to TRBD2. This CDR3 region has 15 residues. Germline V gives CDR1 LNHDA, CDR2 SQIVND (reference sequence). V lost 5 bases, J lost 4 bases, and 8 bases stayed unmatched. This CDR3 reads CASSASGTRADTQYF. The CDR3 DNA is TGTGCCAGTAGTGCGTCCGGGACTAGGGCAGATACGCAGTATTTT.